These 6 T cell receptor beta chains share one sample of origin, sequenced in a study of radiotherapy plus CTLA-4 blockade in lung cancer. Repertoires were generated with immunoSEQ multiplex PCR, while TCRdb's copy carries only in-frame clones and drops some. The sample carries around 100,000 clones, about four fifths recorded once. The specimen was peripheral blood, collected from a patient treated with radiotherapy plus ipilimumab. These receptors came from a human donor with non-small cell lung cancer who had a partial response to radiotherapy plus ipilimumab. Some clones in this sample may be carry-over from other donors' samples.

The rearrangement joins TRBV5-1 to TRBJ2-5; 7 bases match TRBD2. V was pared by 6 bases and J by 11 bases, with 19 bases of the junction left unmatched. The CDR3 length is 15 residues. Germline V gene data show CDR1 as SGHRS and CDR2 as YFSETQ. The CDR3 is CASTEGSGAELKQYF. The CDR3 region has the DNA TGCGCCAGCACCGAAGGCAGCGGGGCAGAATTGAAGCAGTACTTC.

V gene TRBV6-5 combines with J gene TRBJ2-5; D is uncertain. The V end was cut by 5 bases, the J end by 3 bases, with 4 bases between. The CDR3 runs to 11 residues. Per germline, CDR1 MNHEY and CDR2 SVGAGI. The CDR3 is CASSREETQYF. CDR3 bases: TGTGCCAGCAGTCGAGAAGAGACCCAGTACTTC.

The chain has TRBV29-1 and TRBJ2-7, with 9 bases aligning to TRBD1. Germline CDR1 SQVTM, CDR2 ANQGSEA. V lost 5 bases to trimming and J lost 2 bases; unmatched junction nucleotides: 10. CDR3 size: 15 residues. CDR3 residues: CSVSAPGQGTYEQYF. The CDR3, as DNA: TGCAGCGTTTCGGCGCCCGGACAGGGGACCTACGAGCAGTACTTC.

The chain has TRBV18 and TRBJ2-3; a possible D gene is TRBD1 (5 bases). Germline lookup yields CDR1 KGHSH and CDR2 LQKENI. Trimming stripped 0 bases from V and 5 bases from J, with 12 bases between. The CDR3 spans 15 residues. In nucleotides, the CDR3 is TGTGCCAGCTCACCACCGGTTAGGGGTGAAGATACGCAGTATTTT. This codes for CASSPPVRGEDTQYF.

The gene calls are TRBV4-2 and TRBJ2-7, with TRBD2 identical over 10 bases. The CDR3 covers 18 residues. Germline V gene sequence: CDR1 LGHNA, CDR2 YNFKEQ. The trim removed 3 bases at V and 0 bases at J, leaving 11 bases unmatched. The DNA for the CDR3 is TGTGCCAGCAGCCAGGAGGCTAGCGGGAGATTGGCCTCCTACGAGCAGTACTTC. Protein sequence: CASSQEASGRLASYEQYF.

V usage is TRBV6-4 and J usage is TRBJ2-4, with 9 positions matching TRBD1. The CDR3 covers 16 residues. Germline loops: CDR1 MRHNA, CDR2 SNTAGT. Trimming at V came to 2 bases and at J to 8 bases, leaving 10 bases not matched to a gene. The DNA of the CDR3 is TGTGCCAGCAGTGACCCCATACAGGACAGGGGACACATTCAGTACTTC. Amino acids: CASSDPIQDRGHIQYF.